The 19 T cell receptor beta chains listed next were all sequenced from one sample in a study of regulatory T cells in long-lasting Graves disease. Time point defined: newly diagnosed GD, antithyroid drugs for less than 3 months. The TCR library was made from RNA extracted from PBMCs. In building TCR beta libraries, iRepertoire HTBI primers were used together with Arm-PCR of CDR3 regions. One entry per CDR3 protein, called by TCRdb with MiXCR from the multiplex PCR reads. Here the sample spans roughly 400,000 distinct CDR3 sequences, approximately 16% being singletons. These same records also appear under a second study, on T cells in Graves' hyperthyroidism and ophthalmopathy.

The material sequenced was peripheral blood mononuclear cells (PBMCs), taken at new diagnosis, from a patient treated with antithyroid drugs. The receptors originated from a woman in her late teens or twenties with Graves disease.

This clonotype has just a few counts. The chain's CDR3 is CASSSRPAGPYNEQFF. The DNA of the CDR3 is TGTGCCAGCAGTTCGCGGCCGGCGGGTCCATACAATGAGCAGTTCTTC. This chain links TRBV12-3 or TRBV12-4 with TRBJ2-1; D possibly corresponds to TRBD2 (5 bases). The CDR3 extends over 16 amino acids. Trimming shortened V by 4 bases and J by 4 bases, and 17 bases separated the two germline ends.

CDR3 residues: CASSLGGTGSSYEQYF. The CDR3 nucleotides read TGTGCCAGCAGCTTAGGAGGGACAGGGAGCTCCTACGAGCAGTACTTC. The gene calls are TRBV7-3 and TRBJ2-7, with 9 positions matching TRBD1. Trimming at V came to 2 bases and at J to 0 bases, leaving 5 bases not matched to a gene. The germline CDR1 and CDR2 sequences are SGHTA and FQGTGA. There are 16 residues in the CDR3.

This clonotype was counted many times. V is TRBV28 and J is TRBJ2-7; D is undetermined. Germline values: CDR1 MDHEN, CDR2 SYDVKM. V lost 6 bases to trimming and J lost 7 bases, with 25 bases between them. The CDR3 has 16 residues. CDR3 in amino acids: CASSRRESPKKGEQYF. The CDR3 DNA reads as TGTGCCAGCAGCCGACGCGAAAGTCCCAAAAAGGGAGAGCAGTACTTC.

This clonotype was recorded at least ten times. The CDR3 loop is CASSLSRQPNEQFF. CDR3 DNA sequence: TGTGCCAGCAGCTTGAGTCGACAACCCAATGAGCAGTTCTTC. The V and J genes are TRBV11-3 and TRBJ2-1; D call uncertain. Germline V CDR1 and CDR2: SGHNT, YENEEA. V lost 3 bases, J lost 6 bases, and 12 bases lay in between. The length of the CDR3 is 14 residues.

This clonotype was found a few times. This rearrangement joins TRBV28 to TRBJ2-1; D could derive from TRBD1 or TRBD2 (7 bases each). Germline-derived CDR1 and CDR2 are MDHEN and SYDVKM. The CDR3 has 16 residues. V gave up 6 bases and J gave up 0 bases, with 15 bases separating them. The chain's CDR3 is CASREGGGSSYNEQFF. CDR3 nucleotides: TGTGCCAGCAGGGAAGGGGGCGGGAGCTCCTACAATGAGCAGTTCTTC.

This clonotype was recorded many times. V is TRBV11-2 and J is TRBJ2-5, with 7 bases aligning to TRBD1. The V and J ends lost 3 bases and 4 bases, in that order; junction bases with no gene match: 8. This CDR3 is 15 amino acids long. Germline values: CDR1 SGHAT, CDR2 FQNNGV. DNA for the CDR3: TGTGCCAGCAGCTTGGAATACAGGGGTTCAGAGACCCAGTACTTC. It translates to CASSLEYRGSETQYF.

This clonotype has ten or more counts. This chain uses TRBV20-1 with TRBJ2-2, with 8 bases that match TRBD1. The ends lost 1 base at V and 1 base at J; junction bases unmatched: 8. Looked up from germline, CDR1 is DFQATT and CDR2 is SNEGSKA (reference sequence). CDR3 length: 17 amino acids. DNA for the CDR3: TGCAGTGCTAGAGCGGATATCGGACAGGGGAACACCGGGGAGCTGTTTTTT. Residues: CSARADIGQGNTGELFF.

There are many counts of this clonotype. J is TRBJ2-1 and V is TRBV6-5, with 7 nucleotides matching TRBD2. Germline V CDR1 and CDR2: MNHEY, SVGAGI. The CDR3 is made up of 14 amino acids. V lost 2 bases and J lost 6; bases outside the gene matches: 4. CDR3 loop: CASSYGLAVNEQFF. For the CDR3, the DNA is TGTGCCAGCAGTTACGGGCTAGCGGTCAATGAGCAGTTCTTC.

The sample holds a few counts of this clonotype. The rearrangement joins TRBV7-3 to TRBJ2-3; D unclear. Germline V gene sequence: CDR1 SGHTA, CDR2 FQGTGA. Trimming left V 5 bases short and J 4 bases short, with 22 bases between. The CDR3 is made up of 17 amino acids. The CDR3 nucleotides read TGTGCCAGCAGCCGAAAGGTCAGACTGAATGGTGCAGATACGCAGTATTTT. Its protein product is CASSRKVRLNGADTQYF.

Ten or more counts support this clonotype. This sequence joins TRBV7-9 and TRBJ2-7; 10 nucleotides line up with TRBD1. Germline assignment: CDR1 SEHNR and CDR2 FQNEAQ (reference sequence). J gave up 4 bases and V 3 bases, and 15 bases lay outside the gene matches. This CDR3 is built from 18 residues. The CDR3 sequence: CASSFYRGPTGGPYEQYF. The CDR3 DNA reads TGTGCCAGCAGCTTTTACCGGGGGCCGACAGGGGGCCCTTACGAGCAGTACTTC.

Points on this clonotype: A much larger clone sits a single nucleotide away, making a read error possible. This chain joins TRBV12-3 or TRBV12-4 and TRBJ1-2; no clear D. Trimming stripped 6 bases from V and 2 bases from J, with 13 bases between. CDR3 length: 14 amino acids. In nucleotides, the CDR3 is TGTGCCAGCAGAATGTCGGGCAGGAACTATGGCTACACCTTC. Residues: CASRMSGRNYGYTF.

The J gene is TRBJ2-2, the V gene TRBV7-2; TRBD2 matches at 9 bases. In germline, CDR1 is SGHTA, CDR2 FQGNSA. V trimming: 6 bases; J trimming: 7 bases; junction bases outside the gene matches: 12. The CDR3 is made up of 16 amino acids. This CDR3 is CASRGGSGRGIGELFF. The CDR3 bases are TGTGCCAGCAGGGGAGGTAGCGGGAGAGGGATCGGGGAGCTGTTTTTT.

This clonotype was recorded at least ten times. The rearrangement uses TRBV29-1 and TRBJ2-3, with 9 positions matching TRBD2. The CDR3 totals 15 residues. The ends lost 3 bases at V and 4 bases at J; junction bases unmatched: 8. Germline assignment: CDR1 SQVTM and CDR2 ANQGSEA. The CDR3 here is CSVDYVAGVADTQYF. Written as DNA, the CDR3 is TGCAGCGTTGACTACGTAGCGGGAGTCGCAGATACGCAGTATTTT.

The sample holds a few counts of this clonotype. The rearrangement links TRBV15 to TRBJ2-7; a weak D match, TRBD2 (6 bases). Germline values: CDR1 LNHNV, CDR2 YYDKDF (reference sequence). V gave up 1 base and J gave up 2 bases, with 15 bases separating them. There are 16 residues in the CDR3. In DNA, the CDR3 is TGTGCCACCAGCAGAGGTATGACCCCGGGGGCCTACGAGCAGTACTTC. Translation gives CATSRGMTPGAYEQYF.

Remarks on this clonotype: A much larger clone differs by one base, so this may be a read error. The CDR3 region has the DNA TGTGCCAGCAGCCCCGGCACTGGTGGGGGCCCATCTTTTAAATATTTT. Translated: CASSPGTGGGPSFKYF. The chain combines TRBV11-1 with TRBJ2-3; D is possibly TRBD1 (6 bases). With 5 bases removed from V and 15 bases from J, the gap between germline ends came to 30 bases. This CDR3 spans 16 amino acids. Germline loops: CDR1 SGHAT, CDR2 FQDESV (reference sequence).

The gene calls are TRBV11-3 and TRBJ1-6; D remains ambiguous. V was clipped by 4 bases and J by 4 bases, with 11 bases between them. CDR3 length: 15 amino acids. The germline CDR1 and CDR2 sequences are SGHNT and YENEEA. CDR3 loop: CASSWENSYNSPLHF. The CDR3 DNA reads TGTGCCAGCAGCTGGGAGAATTCTTATAATTCACCCCTCCACTTT. The complete variable domain, with remaining parts taken from reference TRBV11-3 and TRBJ1-6, reads EAGVVQSPRYKIIEKKQPVAFWCNPISGHNTLYWYLQNLGQGPELLIRYENEEAVDDSQLPKDRFSAERLKGVDSTLKIQPAELGDSAVYLCASSWENSYNSPLHFGNGTRLTVT.

This clonotype was seen a handful of times. This chain joins TRBV6-5 and TRBJ2-4; 8 bases fit TRBD2. The CDR3 is 14 residues long. The V and J ends lost 2 bases and 9 bases, in that order; junction bases with no gene match: 6. The V gene's germline CDR1 is MNHEY and CDR2 SVGAGI. The CDR3 bases are TGTGCCAGCAGTTACGGACTAGCAAGGGGCATTCAGTACTTC. As protein: CASSYGLARGIQYF.

V gene TRBV20-1 combines with J gene TRBJ2-5, with a possible D match to TRBD1 (5 bases). The CDR3 has 15 residues. The V end lost 5 bases, the J end lost 4 bases, and 20 bases lay between the germline ends. The germline V gene has CDR1 DFQATT and CDR2 SNEGSKA (reference sequence). The CDR3 spells CSAPGPAGPRETQYF. Written as DNA, the CDR3 is TGCAGTGCTCCTGGCCCTGCAGGGCCTCGAGAGACCCAGTACTTC.

The chain couples TRBV4-1 to TRBJ1-1; 9 nucleotides align to TRBD1. This CDR3 is 16 amino acids long. The germline V gene encodes CDR1 MGHRA and CDR2 YSYEKL. Trimming cost V 1 base and J 1 base; bases outside gene matches: 4. The CDR3 loop reads CASSQAEQGANTEAFF. CDR3 DNA: TGCGCCAGCAGCCAAGCGGAACAGGGGGCGAACACTGAAGCTTTCTTT.